This T cell receptor beta chain came from a study of regulatory T cells in long-lasting Graves disease. In the study overall: New Graves' disease cases had less than 3 months of antithyroid drugs.

The germline CDR1 and CDR2 sequences are DFQATT and SNEGSKA (reference sequence). The CDR3 runs to 18 residues. The V gene end was trimmed by 0 bases and the J gene end by 1 base; junction bases not matched to a gene: 6. Noted time point: newly diagnosed GD, antithyroid drugs for less than 3 months. PBMC RNA served as the TCR library source. Arm-PCR of CDR3 regions and iRepertoire HTBI primers were the basis on which TCR beta libraries were built. TCRdb called the multiplex PCR reads again in MiXCR, with one record for every CDR3 protein. This sample has 200,000 to 300,000 distinct CDR3 sequences, with around 20% found just once.

This sample comprised peripheral blood mononuclear cells (PBMCs), obtained at new diagnosis, from a patient treated with antithyroid drugs. J is TRBJ2-1 and V is TRBV20-1; 13 bases match TRBD2. The sequence was collected from a female donor with Graves disease. The CDR3 sequence: CSARDGTSGDPSYNEQFF. The CDR3 DNA follows: TGCAGTGCTAGAGATGGGACTAGCGGGGACCCTTCCTACAATGAGCAGTTCTTC.